This TCR beta chain was sequenced in a study of beta chain features in type 1 diabetes. This clone was observed a handful of times. Antigen specificity is unknown. Broader study findings: When cDNA is sequenced, cells with high TCR expression could be over-represented. Type 1 diabetes patients had moderately but significantly shorter TCRB CDR3s in all four CD4+ subsets. VDJ junctions sequenced from type 1 diabetes patients showed fewer insertions and more deletions.

Investigators reverse transcribed all isolated RNA, so they sequenced expressed TCRB transcripts. The assay was immunoSEQ multiplex PCR, and TCRdb's table has in-frame clones only and misses some. The sample consists of roughly 400,000 clones, roughly a tenth of them appearing once. Cells sorted by CD45RO/CCR7/CD25/CD127/CD95/CD27 comprised CD4+ naive, central memory, regulatory and stem cell-like memory cells. The purity of all sorted populations exceeded 95%. Trimming pared 5 bases from V and 3 bases from J, leaving 19 bases between. CDR1 and CDR2 from the germline V gene are SEHNR and FQNEAQ (reference sequence). This CDR3 has 16 amino acids.

The sequencing sample was made of central memory CD4+ T cells from blood. The clonotype originates from a man aged 30 to 45 with type 1 diabetes. The chain has TRBV7-9 and TRBJ1-2; perhaps TRBD1 as D (6 bases). CDR3 region: CASSPQGQGLDYGYTF. The DNA of the CDR3 is TGTGCCAGCAGCCCCCAGGGGCAGGGCCTCGACTATGGCTACACCTTC.